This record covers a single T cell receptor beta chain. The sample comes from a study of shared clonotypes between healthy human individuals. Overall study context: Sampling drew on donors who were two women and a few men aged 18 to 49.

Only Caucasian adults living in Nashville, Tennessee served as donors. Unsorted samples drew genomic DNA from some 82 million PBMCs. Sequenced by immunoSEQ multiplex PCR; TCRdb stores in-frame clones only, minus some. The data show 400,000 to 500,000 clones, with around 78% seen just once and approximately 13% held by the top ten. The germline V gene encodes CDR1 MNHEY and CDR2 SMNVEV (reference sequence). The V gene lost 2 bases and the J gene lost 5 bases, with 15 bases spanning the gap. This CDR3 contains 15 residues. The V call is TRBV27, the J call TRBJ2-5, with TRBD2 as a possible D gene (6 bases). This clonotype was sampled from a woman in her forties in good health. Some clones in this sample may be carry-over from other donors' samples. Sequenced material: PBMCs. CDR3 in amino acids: CASSLMGGAGETQYF. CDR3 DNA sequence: TGTGCCAGCAGTTTAATGGGGGGTGCCGGGGAGACCCAGTACTTC.